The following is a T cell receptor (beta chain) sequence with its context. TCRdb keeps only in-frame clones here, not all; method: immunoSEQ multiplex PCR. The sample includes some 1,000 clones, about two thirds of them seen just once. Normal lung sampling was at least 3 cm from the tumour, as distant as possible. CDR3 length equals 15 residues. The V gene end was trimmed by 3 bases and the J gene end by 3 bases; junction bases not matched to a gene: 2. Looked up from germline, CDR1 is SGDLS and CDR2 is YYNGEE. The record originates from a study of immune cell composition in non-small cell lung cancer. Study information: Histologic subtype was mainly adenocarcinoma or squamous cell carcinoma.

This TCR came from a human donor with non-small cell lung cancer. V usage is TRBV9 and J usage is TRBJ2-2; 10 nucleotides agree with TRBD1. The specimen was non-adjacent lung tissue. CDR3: CASSGGQGYTGELFF. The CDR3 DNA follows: TGTGCCAGCAGCGGGGGACAGGGGTACACCGGGGAGCTGTTTTTT.